There are many counts of the clone carrying this T cell receptor (beta chain). Its specificity is unknown. The data are from a study of CD8 T cells in ankylosing spondylitis. General study findings and limits: Some motif variants had been reported before (in reactive arthritis synovial fluid and blood).

One entry per CDR3 protein results from TCRdb running MiXCR on the 5' RACE reads. This repertoire shows around 250,000 distinct CDR3 sequences, about 10% found once; its top ten account for 5.5% to 8%. The TCR sequence derives from a male donor with ankylosing spondylitis or in good health (not recorded which). Source material: blood, either unsorted or a sorted T cell fraction (not recorded which).

The CDR3 region has the DNA TGTGCCAGCAGTTTCACGGGGAGAGGAGACGAGCAGTACTTC. The encoded protein is CASSFTGRGDEQYF. This chain connects TRBV12-3 or TRBV12-4 to TRBJ2-7, with a possible D match to TRBD2 (5 bases). V lost 3 bases and J lost 5, with 14 bases in between. The CDR3 has 14 amino acids.